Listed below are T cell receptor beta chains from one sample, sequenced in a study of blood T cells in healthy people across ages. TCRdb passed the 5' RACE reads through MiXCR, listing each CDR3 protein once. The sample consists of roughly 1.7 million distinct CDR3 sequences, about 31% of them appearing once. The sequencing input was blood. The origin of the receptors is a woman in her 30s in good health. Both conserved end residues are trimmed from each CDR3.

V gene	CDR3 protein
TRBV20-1	SAQTGGHCTGELF
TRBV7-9	ASSAHRGGAGELF
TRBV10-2	ASSPRGQSTEDF
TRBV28	ASSIPGPETQY
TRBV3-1	ASSQGIRTGPYEQY
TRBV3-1	ASSHSGLAVQETQY
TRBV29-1	SVEGGGNEGTQY
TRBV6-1	ASSTRDRSFYT
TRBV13	ASSLGEDRGLQETQY
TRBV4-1	ASSGLSYGYT
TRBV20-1	SARDWKEGYGYT
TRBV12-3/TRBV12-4	ASSLRGKATGELF
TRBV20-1	SARVRGRGDTQY
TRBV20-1	SARGGSGVPSYNEQF
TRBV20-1	SAEISGGRDHNEQF
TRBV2	ASSGLVFDNEQF
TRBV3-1	ASRVGKLSTDTQY
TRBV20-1	SAISGIPPVSLTDTQY
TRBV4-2	ASRPSGTTDNEQF
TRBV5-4	ASSFGQTLGT
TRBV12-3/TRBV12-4	ASSLGGPNEQY
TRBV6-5	ASSSPGQAQRNGYT
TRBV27	ASRSGGANAGELF
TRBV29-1	SAAGGRAGELF
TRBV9	ASSDGSDLNEQF
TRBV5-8	ASSLGWYEQY
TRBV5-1	ASSLVGASNSPLH
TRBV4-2	ASRPSGNGGGELF
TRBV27	ASSSLTTSGRAWGTGELF
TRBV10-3	AISVRGEETQY
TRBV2	ASSAPGAGTYEQY
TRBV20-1	SARDDGAGAHGEQY
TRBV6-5	ASSYDGTNQPQH
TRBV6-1	ATRRGSSYNSPLH
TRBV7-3	ASSLDGLAGVARTDTQY
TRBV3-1	ASSQLGQGDQPQH
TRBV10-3	AVSDLGLPSYTSTDTQY
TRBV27	ASSLFTGTYEQY
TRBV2	ASSEEAVGRAYEQY
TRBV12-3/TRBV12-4	ASSLTGQVSGANVLT
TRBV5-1	ASSFAGGASNEQF
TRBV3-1	ASSHTGGEDYEQY
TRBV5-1	ASSPLTSGSVYEQY
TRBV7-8	ASSLGPTGVNEKLF
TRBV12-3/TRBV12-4	ASTAQDYEQF
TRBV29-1	SVEHSGGAGNEQF
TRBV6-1	ASSENPYRGGQETQY
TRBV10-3	AITKDPDGNQPQH
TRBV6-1	ASSYLGGAEAF
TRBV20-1	SARTGAGGTQY
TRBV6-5	ASSYSRGTYNEQF
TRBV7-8	ASSLEIRSGGEQY
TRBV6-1	ASTFSGRQAGNIQY
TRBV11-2	ASSANYNEQF
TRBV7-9	ASSPPREVNTEAF